Presented here are 30 T cell receptor beta chains from one specimen sequenced in a study of human T cells and chemical hapten exposure. TCRdb fed the RACE reads into MiXCR, producing one record per CDR3 protein. The data hold approximately 60,000 distinct CDR3 sequences, with approximately 9.9% observed a single time. Described time point: patch test 3, about 24 weeks after DPC sensitization. Noted treatment: therapeutic diphenylcyclopropenone sensitization with weekly scalp DPC. The sequencing used whole blood, collected in connection with sensitization to the hapten diphenylcyclopropenone (DPC). The source is a woman under 40 with alopecia areata. Some clones in this sample may be carry-over from other donors' samples.

This clonotype showed up many times. The rearrangement uses TRBV18 and TRBJ1-2, with D possibly matching TRBD1 (5 bases). Trimming removed 5 bases from V and 5 bases from J, with 9 bases in between. This CDR3 spans 12 amino acids. CDR1 and CDR2 (germline): KGHSH, LQKENI. This CDR3 reads CASSTDTYGYTF. The DNA for the CDR3 is TGTGCCAGCTCAACGGACACATATGGCTACACCTTC.

The rearrangement links TRBV13 to TRBJ2-1; 9 nucleotides line up with TRBD2. V lost 0 bases and J lost 4; bases outside the gene matches: 4. Looked up from germline, CDR1 is PRHDT and CDR2 is FYEKMQ (reference sequence). The CDR3 runs 16 residues. The CDR3 is CASSLGLAGTYNEQFF. In DNA, the CDR3 is TGTGCCAGCAGCTTAGGCCTAGCGGGGACATACAATGAGCAGTTCTTC.

The chain is built from TRBV5-1 and TRBJ2-7, with 12 bases lining up with TRBD2. V lost 0 bases to trimming and J lost 5 bases; unmatched junction nucleotides: 6. Germline CDR1 and CDR2: SGHRS and YFSETQ. This CDR3 comprises 16 residues. CDR3 amino acids: CASSLAPTSGRNEQYF. The CDR3 nucleotides read TGCGCCAGCAGCTTGGCGCCTACTAGCGGGAGGAACGAGCAGTACTTC.

Only a few counts were recorded for this clonotype. This chain joins TRBV28 and TRBJ1-1; D is possibly TRBD1 (6 bases). CDR1 is MDHEN and CDR2 is SYDVKM in the germline V gene. V lost 9 bases and J lost 0, with 14 bases in between. CDR3 length: 14 amino acids. The chain's CDR3 is CASPPAGVNTEAFF. CDR3 sequence (DNA): TGTGCCAGTCCACCGGCAGGGGTGAACACTGAAGCTTTCTTT. The whole variable domain, filled in from reference TRBV28 and TRBJ1-1, reads DVKVTQSSRYLVKRTGEKVFLECVQDMDHENMFWYRQDPGLGLRLIYFSYDVKMKEKGDIPEGYSVSREKKERFSLILESASTNQTSMYLCASPPAGVNTEAFFGQGTRLTVV.

This clonotype showed up many times. The chain employs TRBV12-3 or TRBV12-4 and TRBJ2-5; TRBD2 aligns across 10 bases. V shed 7 bases and J 3 bases; nucleotides not matched to a gene: 5. This CDR3 spans 14 amino acids. The CDR3 protein is CASKDGLAEETQYF. The CDR3 DNA reads TGTGCCAGCAAAGATGGACTAGCGGAAGAGACCCAGTACTTC.

This clonotype was observed at least ten times. The rearrangement uses TRBV7-2 and TRBJ1-1; D remains unclear. CDR1 and CDR2 (germline): SGHTA, FQGNSA. The CDR3 covers 15 residues. V lost 0 bases and J lost 4, with 12 bases in between. The CDR3 loop is CASSLALWGGTEAFF. In DNA, the CDR3 is TGTGCCAGCAGCTTAGCGCTGTGGGGAGGCACTGAAGCTTTCTTT. Combining the CDR3 with reference TRBV7-2 and TRBJ1-1 gives the whole variable domain GAGVSQSPSNKVTEKGKDVELRCDPISGHTALYWYRQSLGQGLEFLIYFQGNSAPDKSGLPSDRFSAERTGGSVSTLTIQRTQQEDSAVYLCASSLALWGGTEAFFGQGTRLTVV.

This clonotype was observed a handful of times. The chain recombines TRBV25-1 with TRBJ2-7; D is unresolved. This CDR3 is built from 11 residues. The V gene's germline CDR1 is MGHDK and CDR2 SYGVNS. V was pared by 8 bases and J by 4 bases, with 9 bases between. As DNA, the CDR3 is TGTGCCAGCTCTTCCCTATACGAGCAGTACTTC. Amino acid sequence: CASSSLYEQYF.

Many counts were recorded for this clonotype. The rearrangement uses TRBV5-1 and TRBJ1-1; 8 bases are shared with TRBD1. The V gene end was trimmed by 0 bases and the J gene end by 3 bases; junction bases not matched to a gene: 7. Germline V gene sequence: CDR1 SGHRS, CDR2 YFSETQ. The CDR3 sequence is 16 residues long. CDR3 DNA sequence: TGCGCCAGCAGCTTGGGAGGAGCAGGGGGCTACACTGAAGCTTTCTTT. Amino acids: CASSLGGAGGYTEAFF.

This clonotype was picked up a small number of times. This chain uses TRBV18 with TRBJ1-2; a weak D match, TRBD1 (6 bases). The CDR3 is 13 residues long. Per germline, CDR1 KGHSH and CDR2 LQKENI. Trimming pared 8 bases from V and 1 base from J, leaving 11 bases between. The CDR3 region has the DNA TGTGCCAGCACCGAGGGGGATAACTATGGCTACACCTTC. This gives the protein CASTEGDNYGYTF.

This clonotype was detected a few times. The V call is TRBV18, the J call TRBJ1-2; a weak D match, TRBD1 (5 bases). Deletions cut 3 bases from V and 5 bases from J, with 7 bases between. The CDR3 consists of 12 residues. CDR1 is KGHSH, CDR2 LQKENI, per germline. CDR3 sequence reads: CASSPSGYGYTF. The CDR3 bases are TGTGCCAGCTCACCCTCAGGGTATGGCTACACCTTC.

This clonotype was seen only a few times. This chain uses TRBV4-2 with TRBJ1-4; tentatively, D is TRBD1 (5 bases). This CDR3 region has 15 residues. V dropped 0 bases and J dropped 6 bases, with 11 bases sitting between them. Germline assignment: CDR1 LGHNA and CDR2 YNFKEQ. DNA of the CDR3: TGTGCCAGCAGCCAAGATCTGACAGCCTATGAAAAACTGTTTTTT. Its protein is CASSQDLTAYEKLFF.

The rearrangement uses TRBV12-3 or TRBV12-4 and TRBJ2-1, with D perhaps TRBD2 (5 bases). This CDR3 comprises 14 residues. Trimming stripped 2 bases from V and 8 bases from J, with 13 bases between. CDR3: CASSLLRRGDEQFF. The CDR3 bases are TGTGCCAGCAGTTTACTTAGACGGGGAGATGAGCAGTTCTTC.

This clonotype was detected many times. The chain is built from TRBV10-2 and TRBJ1-2, with TRBD1 identical over 9 bases. The CDR3 sequence is 13 residues long. The J segment lost 5 bases and the V segment lost 8 bases, leaving 6 bases of the junction unmatched. Germline loops: CDR1 WSHSY, CDR2 SAAADI. DNA of the CDR3: TGCGCCAGCGGACAACAGGGGGCGTATGGCTACACCTTC. Translating it yields CASGQQGAYGYTF.

In this sample, this clonotype turned up a few times. V is TRBV12-3 or TRBV12-4 and J is TRBJ1-1; weak D call: TRBD1 (6 bases). The CDR3 length is 13 residues. V lost 6 bases, J lost 4 bases, and 12 bases lay in between. CDR3 in amino acids: CASRSQGSTEAFF. For the CDR3, the DNA is TGTGCCAGCAGGTCTCAGGGGAGCACTGAAGCTTTCTTT.

This clonotype has only a few counts. The chain links TRBV20-1 to TRBJ2-7; TRBD1 might be the D (6 bases). This CDR3 is built from 16 residues. The germline CDR1 and CDR2 sequences are DFQATT and SNEGSKA (reference sequence). V was cut by 0 bases and J by 2 bases, with 17 bases left in between. CDR3 region: CSARDLLQGSPYEQYF. In nucleotides, the CDR3 is TGCAGTGCTAGAGACCTTCTACAGGGATCGCCCTACGAGCAGTACTTC.

Only a few counts were recorded for this clonotype. The chain uses TRBV5-5 and TRBJ1-2; TRBD1 is a possible D gene (5 bases). The CDR3 spans 18 residues. Germline CDR1 SGHKS, CDR2 YYEKEE (reference sequence). V shed 4 bases and J shed 3 bases, with 25 bases lying between them. CDR3 sequence: CASSASPPWGVGDYGYTF. The CDR3 coding sequence is TGTGCCAGCAGCGCTTCGCCCCCTTGGGGGGTGGGCGACTATGGCTACACCTTC.

This clonotype was picked up a small number of times. The chain recombines TRBV5-5 with TRBJ1-4; D is unresolved. The CDR3 runs to 16 residues. V lost 2 bases and J lost 3, with 14 bases in between. Germline-derived CDR1 and CDR2 are SGHKS and YYEKEE (reference sequence). CDR3 residues: CASSLQPSTANEKLFF. For the CDR3, the DNA is TGTGCCAGCAGCTTACAACCTTCAACAGCTAATGAAAAACTGTTTTTT.

This clonotype was detected many times. This chain joins TRBV6-6 and TRBJ1-5; no clear D. V lost 2 bases and J lost 8, with 13 bases in between. The CDR3 contains 14 residues. Germline V gene data show CDR1 as MNHNY and CDR2 as SVGAGI (reference sequence). CDR3 protein: CASSYDAFGEPQHF. DNA of the CDR3: TGTGCCAGCAGTTACGATGCCTTTGGGGAGCCCCAGCATTTT.

The chain carries TRBV30 and TRBJ2-7, with TRBD1 identical over 9 bases. This CDR3 has 13 residues. CDR1 is GTSNPN, CDR2 SVGIG, per germline (reference sequence). Trimming took 1 base from V and 3 from J; bases not matched to a gene: 1. CDR3 residues: CAWSATGGYEQYF. The CDR3 nucleotides are TGTGCCTGGAGTGCGACAGGGGGCTACGAGCAGTACTTC.

This clonotype has a handful of counts. V gene TRBV19 combines with J gene TRBJ1-2; possible D gene TRBD1, 5 bases. The CDR3 contains 13 residues. V lost 6 bases and J 4 bases, leaving 12 bases between the germline ends. CDR1 is LNHDA, CDR2 SQIVND, per germline (reference sequence). CDR3 loop: CASSTRDGYGYTF. CDR3 nucleotide sequence: TGTGCCAGTAGCACCCGGGACGGCTATGGCTACACCTTC.

This clonotype has a handful of counts. The genes are TRBV12-3 or TRBV12-4 and TRBJ1-1; D is uncertain. V was pared by 5 bases and J by 5 bases, with 9 bases between. The CDR3 has 12 amino acids. Here the CDR3 DNA reads TGTGCCAGCAGTCCCCGTTGGACTGAAGCTTTCTTT. Amino acid sequence: CASSPRWTEAFF.

This clonotype was counted only a few times. V is TRBV29-1 and J is TRBJ2-5; 8 nucleotides match TRBD2. V shed 4 bases, J shed 5 bases, and the junction held 15 bases outside the gene matches. This CDR3 region has 16 residues. The germline V gene has CDR1 SQVTM and CDR2 ANQGSEA. The DNA for the CDR3 is TGCAGCGTTGGACCCCTTGCTAGCCCGGGAGGGGAGACCCAGTACTTC. Translated, it gives CSVGPLASPGGETQYF.

The chain combines TRBV19 with TRBJ2-7; perhaps D is TRBD1 or TRBD2 (7 bases each). V gave up 5 bases and J gave up 6 bases, with 14 bases separating them. The germline gives CDR1 LNHDA, CDR2 SQIVND (reference sequence). This CDR3 spans 13 amino acids. CDR3 protein: CASSQGGGGEQYF. The CDR3 DNA follows: TGTGCCAGTAGTCAGGGAGGGGGCGGCGAGCAGTACTTC.

This clonotype has ten or more counts. The chain carries TRBV10-3 and TRBJ1-1, with D unresolved. CDR3 length: 13 amino acids. Trimming left V 2 bases short and J 3 bases short, with 7 bases between. The germline gives CDR1 ENHRY, CDR2 SYGVKD. This CDR3 is CAISERWDTEAFF. The CDR3 DNA follows: TGTGCCATCAGTGAGAGATGGGACACTGAAGCTTTCTTT.

This chain uses TRBV27 with TRBJ2-3, with TRBD2 matching over 14 bases. CDR1 and CDR2 from the germline V gene are MNHEY and SMNVEV (reference sequence). V shed 5 bases, J shed 6 bases, and the junction held 13 bases outside the gene matches. The CDR3 is 18 residues long. CDR3 DNA sequence: TGTGCCAGCAGTCACCGACTAGCGGGAGGGCCACGGCAGGATACGCAGTATTTT. Amino acids: CASSHRLAGGPRQDTQYF.

This clonotype was found a few times. V gene TRBV30 combines with J gene TRBJ2-3, with 8 bases that match TRBD2. This CDR3 region has 17 residues. In germline, CDR1 is GTSNPN, CDR2 SVGIG (reference sequence). With 4 bases clipped from V and 4 bases from J, the junction kept 16 bases outside the gene matches. The CDR3 spells CAWTSGYPLGAPDTQYF. The CDR3, as DNA: TGTGCCTGGACTAGCGGGTACCCTCTGGGAGCGCCAGATACGCAGTATTTT.

This chain uses TRBV9 with TRBJ2-1; D is unresolved. V gave up 2 bases and J gave up 5 bases, with 2 bases separating them. The CDR3 has 11 residues. The germline gives CDR1 SGDLS, CDR2 YYNGEE. The CDR3 nucleotides read TGTGCCAGCAGCGTCGACAATGAGCAGTTCTTC. It encodes CASSVDNEQFF.

A single count supports this clonotype. The junction does not match germline at one end; this may be a read error. The chain has TRBV20-1 and TRBJ1-1, with a tentative D call TRBD1 (5 bases). This CDR3 has 15 residues. In germline, CDR1 is DFQATT, CDR2 SNEGSKA (reference sequence). CDR3 DNA sequence: TGCAGTGCCGGACTCTTTGGGGGTCTGAACGCTGAAGCTTTCTTT. This encodes CSAGLFGGLNAEAFF.

This clonotype was detected ten times or more. The chain links TRBV12-3 or TRBV12-4 to TRBJ1-1; D not resolved. V lost 7 bases to trimming and J lost 7 bases, with 16 bases between them. CDR3 length: 13 amino acids. The CDR3 here is CASTRTGGGEAFF. For the CDR3, the DNA is TGTGCCAGCACCCGGACGGGAGGCGGTGAAGCTTTCTTT.

The chain uses TRBV5-1 and TRBJ2-5; TRBD2 is a possible D gene (5 bases). This CDR3 contains 15 residues. Looked up from germline, CDR1 is SGHRS and CDR2 is YFSETQ. V lost 3 bases to trimming and J lost 0 bases, with 12 bases between them. CDR3 nucleotide sequence: TGCGCCAGCAGCTCCCCCTTAGCGTACCAAGAGACCCAGTACTTC. Translation gives CASSSPLAYQETQYF.